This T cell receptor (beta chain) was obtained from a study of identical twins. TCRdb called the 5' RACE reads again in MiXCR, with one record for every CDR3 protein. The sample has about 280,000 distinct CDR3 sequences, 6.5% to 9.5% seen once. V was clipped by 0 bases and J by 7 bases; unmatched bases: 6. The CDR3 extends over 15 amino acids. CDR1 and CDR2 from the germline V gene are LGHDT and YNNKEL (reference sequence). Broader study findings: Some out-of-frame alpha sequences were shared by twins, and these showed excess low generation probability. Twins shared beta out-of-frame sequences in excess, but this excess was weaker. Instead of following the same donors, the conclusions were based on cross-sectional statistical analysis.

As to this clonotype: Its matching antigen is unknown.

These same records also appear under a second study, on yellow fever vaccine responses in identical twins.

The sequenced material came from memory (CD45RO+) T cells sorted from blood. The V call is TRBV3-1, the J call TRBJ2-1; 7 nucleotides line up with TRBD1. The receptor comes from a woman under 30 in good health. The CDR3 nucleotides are TGTGCCAGCAGCCAAGATCCTACAGGGGTAAATGAGCAGTTCTTC. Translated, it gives CASSQDPTGVNEQFF.